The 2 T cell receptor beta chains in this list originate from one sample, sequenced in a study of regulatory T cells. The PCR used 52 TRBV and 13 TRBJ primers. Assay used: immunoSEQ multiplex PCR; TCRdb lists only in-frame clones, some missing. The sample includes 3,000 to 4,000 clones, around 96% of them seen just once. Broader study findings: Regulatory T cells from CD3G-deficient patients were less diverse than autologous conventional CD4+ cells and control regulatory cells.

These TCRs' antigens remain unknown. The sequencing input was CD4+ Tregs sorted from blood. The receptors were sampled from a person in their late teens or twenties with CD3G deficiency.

The DNA for the CDR3 is TGCGCCAGCAGCTTGGGGGCAGGGAGAGAGCAGTTCTTC. Protein: CASSLGAGREQFF. The J gene is TRBJ2-1, the V gene TRBV5-1, with D possibly called TRBD1 or TRBD2 (5 bases each). V lost 0 bases and J lost 10, with 11 bases in between. Germline V gene lookup returns CDR1 SGHRS and CDR2 YFSETQ. CDR3 length: 13 amino acids.

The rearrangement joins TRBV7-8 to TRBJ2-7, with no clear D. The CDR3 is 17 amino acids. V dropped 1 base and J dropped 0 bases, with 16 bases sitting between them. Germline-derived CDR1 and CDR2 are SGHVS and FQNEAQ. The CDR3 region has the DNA TGTGCCAGCAGCTTAGGATCGAGCCGAACGAGCTCCTACGAGCAGTACTTC. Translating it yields CASSLGSSRTSSYEQYF.